This record looks at one T cell receptor beta chain sequence and its context. Its antigen is not identified. These data originate in a study of shared clonotypes between healthy human individuals. Study results and limitations: Between several donors, naive CD4 clonotypes were shared at a level of around 5.2%.

Only in-frame clones appear in the TCRdb table, and some are missing; sequencing was by immunoSEQ multiplex PCR. The data show some 2,500,000 clones, more than 85% seen once. V was clipped by 2 bases and J by 0 bases; unmatched bases: 6. The CDR3 sequence is 19 residues long. Germline CDR1 reads SGHAT; CDR2 reads FQNNGV. The sequence derives from a man aged 18 to 35 in good health. Some clones in this sample may be carry-over from other donors' samples. What was sequenced was naive CD4+ T cells from PBMCs. Subset specified: CD45RA+ positively selected. The chain has TRBV11-2 and TRBJ2-2, with 13 bases matching TRBD2. CDR3 amino acids: CASSLLLAGGPSNTGELFF. DNA for the CDR3: TGTGCCAGCAGCTTATTACTAGCGGGAGGGCCCTCGAACACCGGGGAGCTGTTTTTT. Together with reference TRBV11-2 and TRBJ2-2, the CDR3 gives the full variable domain: EAGVAQSPRYKIIEKRQSVAFWCNPISGHATLYWYQQILGQGPKLLIQFQNNGVVDDSQLPKDRFSAERLKGVDSTLKIQPAKLEDSAVYLCASSLLLAGGPSNTGELFFGEGSRLTVL.